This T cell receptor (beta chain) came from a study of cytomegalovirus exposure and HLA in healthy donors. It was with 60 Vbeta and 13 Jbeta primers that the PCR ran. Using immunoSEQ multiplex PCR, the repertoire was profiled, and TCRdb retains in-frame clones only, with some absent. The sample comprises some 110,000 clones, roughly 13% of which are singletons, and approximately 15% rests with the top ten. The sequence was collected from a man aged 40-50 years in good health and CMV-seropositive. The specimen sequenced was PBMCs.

The CDR3 loop reads CASSETGGSYEQYF. The DNA of the CDR3 is TGTGCCAGCAGCGAGACAGGGGGCAGCTACGAGCAGTACTTC. The V and J genes are TRBV6-1 and TRBJ2-7, with 10 bases aligning to TRBD1. The CDR3 is 14 residues long. V was pared by 6 bases and J by 3 bases, with 5 bases of the junction left unmatched. Looked up from germline, CDR1 is MNHNS and CDR2 is SASEGT.